This TCR beta chain came from a study of blood T cell repertoires in COVID-19. Trimming pared 4 bases from V and 2 bases from J, leaving 27 bases between. The CDR3 runs to 21 residues. Germline lookup yields CDR1 LGHDT and CDR2 YNNKEL (reference sequence). Some clones are missing from TCRdb's copy, which holds only in-frame ones; the method was immunoSEQ multiplex PCR. The sample holds 250,000 or so clones, 87% seen once. This TCR derives from a woman younger than 45 with acute COVID-19. The sequencing input was PBMCs or T cells enriched from blood (not recorded which). The chain joins TRBV3-1 (or the pseudogene TRBV3-2) to TRBJ2-6; D unresolved. Here the CDR3 reads CASSPPNFSTRDTAGANVLTF. The CDR3 nucleotides are TGTGCCAGCAGCCCGCCCAACTTCTCTACCCGAGATACCGCTGGGGCCAACGTCCTGACTTTC.